This T cell receptor (beta chain) is drawn from a study of T-cell reconstitution after alpha-beta-depleted transplantation in children. Broader study findings: After one year, T-cell counts and TCRbeta diversity mostly came from new T cells.

Unique molecular identifiers featured in how the TCRbeta library was prepared. One entry per CDR3 protein results from TCRdb running MiXCR on the PCR reads. Of hundreds of thousands of distinct CDR3 sequences listed, 16% were seen once; the top ten hold under 30%. Concerning this clonotype itself: Its antigen is unidentified.

V lost 0 bases and J 6 bases, leaving 13 bases between the germline ends. CDR3 length: 14 amino acids. Looked up from germline, CDR1 is SGDLS and CDR2 is YYNGEE. The sequences come from PBMCs, mostly from graft donor cells, collected 360 days after TCRalphabeta/CD19-depleted stem cell transplant. The sequence came from a boy younger than two who had a stem cell transplant for Wiskott-Aldrich syndrome, so the T cells may come from the graft donor. The rearrangement links TRBV9 to TRBJ2-7; no firm D call. CDR3 in amino acids: CASSVGLHGREQYF. CDR3 in DNA: TGTGCCAGCAGCGTAGGTTTGCACGGCCGCGAGCAGTACTTC. Filled out from reference TRBV9 and TRBJ2-7, the complete variable domain reads DSGVTQTPKHLITATGQRVTLRCSPRSGDLSVYWYQQSLDQGLQFLIQYYNGEERAKGNILERFSAQQFPDLHSELNLSSLELGDSALYFCASSVGLHGREQYFGPGTRLTVT.